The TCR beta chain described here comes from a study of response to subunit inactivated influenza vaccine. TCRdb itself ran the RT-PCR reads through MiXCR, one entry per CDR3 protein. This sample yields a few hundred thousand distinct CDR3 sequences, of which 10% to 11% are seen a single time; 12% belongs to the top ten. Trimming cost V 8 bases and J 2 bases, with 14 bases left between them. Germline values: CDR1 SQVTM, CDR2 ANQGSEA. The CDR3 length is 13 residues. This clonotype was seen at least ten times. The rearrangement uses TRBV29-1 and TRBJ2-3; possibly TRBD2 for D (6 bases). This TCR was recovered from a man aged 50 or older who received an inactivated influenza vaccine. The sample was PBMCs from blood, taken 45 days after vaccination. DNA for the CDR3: TGCAGCTCCAATAGCGGAAACACAGATACGCAGTATTTT. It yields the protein CSSNSGNTDTQYF.